Below are 32 T cell receptor beta chains sequenced from a single sample in a study of T cell repertoires in cytomegalovirus infection. One entry per CDR3 protein, called by TCRdb with MiXCR from the reads. This sample has about 530,000 distinct CDR3 sequences, with about 30% found just once. Sequencing was done on a sample of PBMCs. These receptors all stem from a human donor in good health (CMV status not recorded). Some clones in this sample may be carry-over from other donors' samples.

This clonotype has a count of ten or more. The chain links TRBV7-2 to TRBJ1-1, with D maybe TRBD1 (5 bases). Germline values: CDR1 SGHTA, CDR2 FQGNSA. The CDR3 consists of 13 residues. Trimming pared 3 bases from V and 8 bases from J, leaving 13 bases between. The CDR3 loop reads CASSFKPGPEAFF. CDR3 coding DNA: TGTGCCAGCAGCTTTAAACCGGGACCCGAAGCTTTCTTT.

This clonotype occurred many times. The CDR3 DNA follows: TGTGCCAGCACCCTGGCAACAACCGGGACAGGGGCCTCACCCCTCCACTTT. Translated: CASTLATTGTGASPLHF. The chain employs TRBV7-2 and TRBJ1-6; 10 nucleotides agree with TRBD1. The CDR3 is made up of 17 amino acids. Germline V gene sequence: CDR1 SGHTA, CDR2 FQGNSA. The V gene end was trimmed by 7 bases and the J gene end by 10 bases; junction bases not matched to a gene: 16.

This clonotype has a count of ten or more. The chain has TRBV7-2 and TRBJ2-7; possible D gene TRBD1, 6 bases. The ends were cut back, 5 bases at V and 6 bases at J, with 17 bases in the middle. This CDR3 region has 14 residues. Germline assignment: CDR1 SGHTA and CDR2 FQGNSA. CDR3 sequence (DNA): TGTGCCAGCAGCGTGGGGGCGGGCCCCTCCGAGCAGTACTTC. It specifies CASSVGAGPSEQYF.

This clonotype was counted many times. The V and J genes are TRBV7-2 and TRBJ2-3, with unresolved D. V lost 5 bases, J lost 10 bases, and 10 bases lay in between. This CDR3 has 11 amino acids. Germline V CDR1 and CDR2: SGHTA, FQGNSA. The CDR3 DNA is TGTGCCAGCAGCCCTGATTACCCGCAGTATTTT. Encoded protein: CASSPDYPQYF.

The chain joins TRBV28 to TRBJ2-7; 8 positions match TRBD1. Trimming cost V 4 bases and J 3 bases; bases outside gene matches: 2. Per the germline V gene, CDR1 is MDHEN and CDR2 is SYDVKM. There are 13 residues in the CDR3. CDR3 in amino acids: CASSSGQGYEQYV. CDR3 bases: TGTGCCAGCAGTTCCGGACAGGGCTACGAGCAGTACGTC.

This clonotype was observed a few times. The chain uses TRBV6-5 and TRBJ1-2; a possible D gene is TRBD1 (5 bases). Germline V gene lookup returns CDR1 MNHEY and CDR2 SVGAGI. V dropped 0 bases and J dropped 4 bases, with 9 bases sitting between them. This CDR3 has 14 amino acids. In DNA form, the CDR3 reads TGTGCCAGCAGTTACTCGGGGGTCGGCTATGGCTACACCTTC. This encodes CASSYSGVGYGYTF.

About this clonotype itself: A much larger clonotype is one base distant, so this may be a read error. This chain links TRBV12-3 or TRBV12-4 with TRBJ2-2; TRBD2 might be the D (6 bases). This CDR3 is built from 15 residues. V lost 6 bases and J lost 3, with 14 bases in between. The CDR3 DNA reads as TGTGCCAGCAGACTGAGGGACTCTTACACCGGGGAGCTGTTTTTT. Amino acid sequence: CASRLRDSYTGELFF.

This clonotype was detected a few times. V usage is TRBV6-5 and J usage is TRBJ1-2; tentative D call: TRBD1 (6 bases). V lost 7 bases to trimming and J lost 3 bases, with 9 bases between them. The length of the CDR3 is 12 residues. CDR1 and CDR2 (germline): MNHEY, SVGAGI. CDR3 region: CASMGGYYGYTF. In DNA, the CDR3 is TGTGCCAGCATGGGGGGCTACTATGGCTACACCTTC.

This clonotype has ten or more counts. V is TRBV7-8 and J is TRBJ2-7; D perhaps matches TRBD2 (5 bases). CDR3 length: 15 residues. Per germline, CDR1 SGHVS and CDR2 FQNEAQ. The V end lost 5 bases, the J end lost 7 bases, and 21 bases lay between the germline ends. This CDR3 reads CASSRPGRGVGEQYV. CDR3 coding DNA: TGTGCCAGCAGCCGACCCGGACGGGGAGTGGGAGAGCAGTACGTC.

This clonotype was observed a handful of times. V is TRBV5-1 and J is TRBJ2-2; no reliable D call. Germline V lookup: CDR1 SGHRS, CDR2 YFSETQ. The V gene lost 4 bases and the J gene lost 5 bases, with 15 bases spanning the gap. This CDR3 region has 15 residues. The CDR3 loop is CASSKGPGGTGELFF. The CDR3 nucleotides are TGCGCCAGCAGCAAGGGTCCCGGTGGGACCGGGGAGCTGTTTTTT.

This clonotype occurred a few times. This chain connects TRBV11-1 to TRBJ2-1, with D perhaps matching TRBD2 (7 bases). The germline V gene encodes CDR1 SGHAT and CDR2 FQDESV (reference sequence). Trimming removed 1 base at V and 4 bases at J, with 17 bases between. The CDR3 is 17 residues long. CDR3 coding DNA: TGTGCCAGCAGCTTAGGGGGGGCGGGGGCTGGTTACAATGAGCAGTTCTTC. It is translated as CASSLGGAGAGYNEQFF.

In regard to this clonotype: A much more abundant neighbour one base away suggests this may be a read error. This chain uses TRBV11-2 with TRBJ1-1; D is possibly TRBD1 (6 bases). Between the trimmed V and J ends, which lost 1 base and 6 bases, there was a span of 15 bases. Germline V gene data show CDR1 as SGHAT and CDR2 as FQNNGV. The CDR3 contains 15 residues. DNA for the CDR3: TGTGCCAGCAGCTTAGGAGACAGGCTAAAGTCTGAAGCTTTCTTT. Encoded protein: CASSLGDRLKSEAFF.

Written as DNA, the CDR3 is TGTGCCAGCAGCTCACCACGGGGGGACACTGAAGCTTTCTTT. Amino acids: CASSSPRGDTEAFF. The chain combines TRBV5-4 with TRBJ1-1; tentative D call: TRBD1 (5 bases). Germline V gene sequence: CDR1 SGHNT, CDR2 YYREEE (reference sequence). Trimming removed 3 bases from V and 3 bases from J, with 12 bases in between. The CDR3 loop spans 14 amino acids.

The genes are TRBV5-1 and TRBJ1-4; no clear D gene. This CDR3 has 14 amino acids. V lost 4 bases and J 2 bases, leaving 9 bases between the germline ends. Germline V gene data show CDR1 as SGHRS and CDR2 as YFSETQ. Here the CDR3 DNA reads TGCGCCAGCAGCCCTTTCGGTACTAATGAAAAACTGTTTTTT. This translates into CASSPFGTNEKLFF. Looking up the rest from reference TRBV5-1 and TRBJ1-4 gives the full variable domain: KAGVTQTPRYLIKTRGQQVTLSCSPISGHRSVSWYQQTPGQGLQFLFEYFSETQRNKGNFPGRFSGRQFSNSRSEMNVSTLELGDSALYLCASSPFGTNEKLFFGSGTQLSVL.

The chain links TRBV7-2 to TRBJ1-6; TRBD1 agrees at 7 bases. The junction had 14 bases not matched to a gene; V was cut back by 5 bases and J by 10 bases. Germline V gene lookup returns CDR1 SGHTA and CDR2 FQGNSA. This CDR3 comprises 16 residues. CDR3 sequence (DNA): TGTGCCAGCAGCCCAGAACCACAGGGGTCGGGATCACCCCTCCACTTT. Protein: CASSPEPQGSGSPLHF. Combining the CDR3 with reference TRBV7-2 and TRBJ1-6 gives the whole variable domain GAGVSQSPSNKVTEKGKDVELRCDPISGHTALYWYRQSLGQGLEFLIYFQGNSAPDKSGLPSDRFSAERTGGSVSTLTIQRTQQEDSAVYLCASSPEPQGSGSPLHFGNGTRLTVT.

This clonotype was seen only a few times. The CDR3 reads CASSVWDSPYEQYV. In nucleotides, the CDR3 is TGTGCCAGCAGCGTATGGGACAGTCCCTACGAGCAGTACGTC. This chain links TRBV7-6 with TRBJ2-7; TRBD1 aligns across 7 bases. The germline gives CDR1 SGHVS, CDR2 FNYEAQ. This CDR3 comprises 14 residues. V gave up 5 bases and J gave up 2 bases; unmatched junction bases: 6.

The chain carries TRBV10-3 and TRBJ2-1; 10 nucleotides align to TRBD2. The trim removed 8 bases at V and 0 bases at J, leaving 4 bases unmatched. The length of the CDR3 is 15 residues. Germline CDR1 reads ENHRY; CDR2 reads SYGVKD. DNA for the CDR3: TGTGCCATCTCCCAGCGGGAGGGCTCCTACAATGAGCAGTTCTTC. Encoded protein: CAISQREGSYNEQFF.

This clonotype showed up many times. This rearrangement joins TRBV12-3 or TRBV12-4 to TRBJ2-2, with D unclear. V was shortened by 3 bases and J by 6 bases, with 11 bases between the two germline ends. The CDR3 contains 14 residues. The CDR3 loop reads CASSLGAYAGELFF. The CDR3 DNA is TGTGCCAGCAGTTTGGGCGCCTATGCCGGGGAGCTGTTTTTT.

This rearrangement joins TRBV7-9 to TRBJ1-2; D not certain. The CDR3 is 14 residues long. Trimming cost V 5 bases and J 5 bases, with 15 bases left between them. Germline assignment: CDR1 SEHNR and CDR2 FQNEAQ (reference sequence). The CDR3 here is CASSPRLVEYGYTF. CDR3 coding DNA: TGTGCCAGCAGCCCACGCCTGGTGGAGTATGGCTACACCTTC.

In its sample, this clonotype was seen a few times. This chain connects TRBV27 to TRBJ1-2; 7 bases map to TRBD1. With V trimmed by 5 bases and J by 4 bases, 1 base remained unmatched. This CDR3 is built from 12 residues. Germline-derived CDR1 and CDR2 are MNHEY and SMNVEV (reference sequence). This CDR3 reads CASSKGAYGYTF. CDR3 nucleotide sequence: TGTGCCAGCAGTAAGGGGGCCTATGGCTACACCTTC.

V and J are TRBV5-4 and TRBJ2-2; D possibly uses TRBD1 or TRBD2 (5 bases each). The germline gives CDR1 SGHNT, CDR2 YYREEE (reference sequence). Trimming took off 2 bases at V and 7 bases at J, with 12 bases between the two ends. The CDR3 sequence is 14 residues long. This CDR3 is CASSFKGDGGELFF. The CDR3 DNA sequence: TGTGCCAGCAGCTTTAAAGGGGACGGCGGGGAGCTGTTTTTT.

This rearrangement joins TRBV6-4 to TRBJ1-1; the D gene is possibly TRBD1 (6 bases). The V gene lost 4 bases and the J gene lost 0 bases, with 15 bases spanning the gap. Germline CDR1 reads MRHNA; CDR2 reads SNTAGT. This CDR3 has 16 residues. The CDR3 nucleotides are TGTGCCAGCAGTGCCACGTACAGGGCATTGAACACTGAAGCTTTCTTT. This translates into CASSATYRALNTEAFF.

This chain connects TRBV7-6 to TRBJ2-1; possible D gene TRBD2, 6 bases. Trimming left V 6 bases short and J 6 bases short, with 12 bases between. The germline gives CDR1 SGHVS, CDR2 FNYEAQ. This CDR3 has 13 residues. The CDR3 bases are TGTGCCAGCAGATTGACTAGGCTCAATGAGCAGTTCTTC. It codes for CASRLTRLNEQFF.

This clonotype occurred a few times. This chain connects TRBV19 to TRBJ2-6, with D possibly matching TRBD2 (6 bases). The V end lost 2 bases, the J end lost 2 bases, and 10 bases lay between the germline ends. Germline CDR1 and CDR2: LNHDA and SQIVND (reference sequence). The CDR3 loop spans 16 amino acids. The CDR3 DNA reads TGTGCCAGTAGTATATGGAGGGTCCCTGGGGCCAACGTCCTGACTTTC. Encoded protein: CASSIWRVPGANVLTF.

This clonotype was found once. The rearrangement joins TRBV19 to TRBJ1-1, with unresolved D. Trimming took off 1 base at V and 3 bases at J, with 9 bases between the two ends. The germline CDR1 and CDR2 sequences are LNHDA and SQIVND (reference sequence). The CDR3 contains 14 residues. The CDR3 DNA reads TGTGCCAGTAGTATAGGTGTCCCGGACACTGAAGCTTTCTTT. Amino acid sequence: CASSIGVPDTEAFF.

The rearrangement links TRBV19 to TRBJ2-2; 9 bases are a match to TRBD2. V dropped 5 bases and J dropped 10; count of bases not matched to a gene: 11. Germline CDR1 is LNHDA and CDR2 is SQIVND (reference sequence). The CDR3 has 15 amino acids. CDR3 sequence (DNA): TGTGCCAGTAGTTGGGGACTAGCTCACCACAAGGAGCTGTTTTTT. Its protein is CASSWGLAHHKELFF.

This chain links TRBV7-9 with TRBJ2-1, with D possibly matching TRBD1 (8 bases). This CDR3 region has 18 residues. The germline gives CDR1 SEHNR, CDR2 FQNEAQ (reference sequence). Trimming stripped 1 base from V and 1 base from J, with 17 bases between. The CDR3 loop reads CASSLETIQGGSYNEQFF. The CDR3 DNA sequence: TGTGCCAGCAGCTTAGAGACAATACAGGGGGGGTCCTACAATGAGCAGTTCTTC.

The chain links TRBV24-1 to TRBJ2-1; 9 bases line up with TRBD1. There are 14 residues in the CDR3. From germline, CDR1 is KGHDR and CDR2 SFDVKD. V lost 9 bases and J lost 7; bases outside the gene matches: 9. Here the CDR3 DNA reads TGTGCCACCGGTATCTCCGGGACAGGGAATGAGCAGTTCTTC. Translating it yields CATGISGTGNEQFF.

This clonotype has a handful of counts. This sequence joins TRBV19 and TRBJ2-1; maybe TRBD2 (6 bases). The CDR3 consists of 15 residues. In germline, CDR1 is LNHDA, CDR2 SQIVND (reference sequence). V was pared by 6 bases and J by 0 bases, with 12 bases between. The CDR3 reads CASRGGPRSYNEQFF. In DNA, the CDR3 is TGTGCCAGTAGGGGGGGACCTCGCTCCTACAATGAGCAGTTCTTC. Based on the CDR3 plus reference TRBV19 and TRBJ2-1, the full variable domain is DGGITQSPKYLFRKEGQNVTLSCEQNLNHDAMYWYRQDPGQGLRLIYYSQIVNDFQKGDIAEGYSVSREKKESFPLTVTSAQKNPTAFYLCASRGGPRSYNEQFFGPGTRLTVL.

The chain couples TRBV7-4 to TRBJ2-7, with 9 bases fitting TRBD2. CDR1 is SGHVT and CDR2 is SQSDAQ in the germline V gene. This CDR3 contains 13 residues. V dropped 5 bases and J dropped 11; count of bases not matched to a gene: 10. The CDR3 bases are TGTGCCAGCAGCCTACATGGACTAGCGATGAAGTACTTC. This gives the protein CASSLHGLAMKYF.

This clonotype has at least ten counts. The CDR3, as DNA: TGTGCCAGCACTCCGGGACACCTGAACACTGAAGCTTTCTTT. Translating it yields CASTPGHLNTEAFF. V usage is TRBV6-2 or TRBV6-3 and J usage is TRBJ1-1, with a weak D call TRBD1 (6 bases). Trimming took off 7 bases at V and 0 bases at J, with 12 bases between the two ends. CDR1 and CDR2 from the germline V gene are MNHEY and SVGEGT. The CDR3 extends over 14 amino acids.

The genes are TRBV11-2 and TRBJ2-3; no reliable D call. Germline CDR1 SGHAT, CDR2 FQNNGV. CDR3 length: 15 amino acids. Trimming removed 3 bases at V and 0 bases at J, with 10 bases between. CDR3 DNA: TGTGCCAGCAGCTTTCTAGAGCGAAGCACAGATACGCAGTATTTT. It specifies CASSFLERSTDTQYF.